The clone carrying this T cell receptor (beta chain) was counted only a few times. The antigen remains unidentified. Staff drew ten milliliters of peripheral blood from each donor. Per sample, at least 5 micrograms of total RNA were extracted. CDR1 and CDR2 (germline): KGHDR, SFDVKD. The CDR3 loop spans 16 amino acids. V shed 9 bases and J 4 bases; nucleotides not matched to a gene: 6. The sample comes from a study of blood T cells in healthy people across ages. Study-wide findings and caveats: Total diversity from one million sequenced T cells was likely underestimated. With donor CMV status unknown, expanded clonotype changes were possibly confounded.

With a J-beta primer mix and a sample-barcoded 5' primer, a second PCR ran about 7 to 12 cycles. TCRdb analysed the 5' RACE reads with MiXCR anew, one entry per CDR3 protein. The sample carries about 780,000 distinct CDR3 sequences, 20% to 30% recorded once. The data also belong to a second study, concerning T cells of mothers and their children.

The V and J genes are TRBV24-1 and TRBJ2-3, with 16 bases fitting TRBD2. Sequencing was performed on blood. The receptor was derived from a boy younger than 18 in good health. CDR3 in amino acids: CATGTSGGASPDTQYF. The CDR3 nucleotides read TGTGCCACCGGGACTAGCGGGGGGGCCTCCCCAGATACGCAGTATTTT.